This T cell receptor beta chain is drawn from a study of blood T cells in healthy people across ages. Combining a sample-barcoded 5' primer with a J-beta primer mix, a second PCR ran for roughly 6 to 11 cycles. Each cDNA molecule carried a tag from a template-switch adaptor that contained 12 random nucleotides. TCRdb itself ran the 5' RACE reads through MiXCR, one entry per CDR3 protein. This table holds some 920,000 distinct CDR3 sequences, around 54% found once. This clonotype was recorded a few times. The source material was blood. This TCR came from a woman aged 60-70 years in good health.

CDR3 region: CASSLAGRRSTDTQYF. The CDR3 bases are TGTGCCAGCAGTTTAGCGGGAAGGCGGAGCACAGATACGCAGTATTTT. The chain couples TRBV12-3 or TRBV12-4 to TRBJ2-3; D uncertain. The V end lost 0 bases, the J end lost 0 bases, and 10 bases lay between the germline ends. The CDR3 covers 16 residues.